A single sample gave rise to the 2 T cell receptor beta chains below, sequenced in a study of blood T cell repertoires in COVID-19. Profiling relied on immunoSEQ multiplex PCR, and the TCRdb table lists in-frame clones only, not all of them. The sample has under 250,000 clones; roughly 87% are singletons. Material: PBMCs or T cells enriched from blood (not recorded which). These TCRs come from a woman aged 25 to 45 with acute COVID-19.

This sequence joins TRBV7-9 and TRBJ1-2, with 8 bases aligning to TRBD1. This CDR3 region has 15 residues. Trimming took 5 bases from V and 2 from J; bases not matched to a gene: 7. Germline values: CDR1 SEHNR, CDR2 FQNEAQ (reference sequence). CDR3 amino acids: CASSHRRGPNYGYTF. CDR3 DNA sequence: TGTGCCAGCAGCCATCGCAGGGGGCCAAACTATGGCTACACCTTC.

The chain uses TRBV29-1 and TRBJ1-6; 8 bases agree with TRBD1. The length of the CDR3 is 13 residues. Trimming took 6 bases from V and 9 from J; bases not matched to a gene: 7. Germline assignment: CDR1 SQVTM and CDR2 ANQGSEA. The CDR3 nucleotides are TGCAGCGTCAGGACAGGGTCTACTTCACCCCTCCACTTT. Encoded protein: CSVRTGSTSPLHF.